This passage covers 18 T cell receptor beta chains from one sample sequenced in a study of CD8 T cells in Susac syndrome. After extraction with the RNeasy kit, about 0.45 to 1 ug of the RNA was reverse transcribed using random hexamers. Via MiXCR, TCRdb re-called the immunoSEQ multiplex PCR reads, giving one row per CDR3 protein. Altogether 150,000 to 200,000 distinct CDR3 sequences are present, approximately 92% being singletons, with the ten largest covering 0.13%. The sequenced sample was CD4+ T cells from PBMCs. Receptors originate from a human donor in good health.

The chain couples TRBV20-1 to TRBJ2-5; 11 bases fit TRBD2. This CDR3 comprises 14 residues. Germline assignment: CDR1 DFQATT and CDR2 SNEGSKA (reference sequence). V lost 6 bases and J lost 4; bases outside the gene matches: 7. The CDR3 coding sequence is TGCAGTGCGCCTGGGACTAGCGGTTCAGAGACCCAGTACTTC. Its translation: CSAPGTSGSETQYF.

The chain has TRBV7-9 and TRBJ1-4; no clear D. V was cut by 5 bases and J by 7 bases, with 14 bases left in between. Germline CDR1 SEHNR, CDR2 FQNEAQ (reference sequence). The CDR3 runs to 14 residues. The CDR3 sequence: CASSLPLLGEKLFF. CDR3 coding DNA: TGTGCCAGCAGCCTCCCATTGCTTGGTGAAAAACTGTTTTTT.

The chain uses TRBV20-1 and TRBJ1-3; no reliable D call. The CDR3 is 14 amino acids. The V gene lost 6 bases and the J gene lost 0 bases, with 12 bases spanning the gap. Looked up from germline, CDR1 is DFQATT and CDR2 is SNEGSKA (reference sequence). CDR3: CSATAQSSGNTIYF. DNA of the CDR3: TGCAGTGCCACAGCACAGAGCTCTGGAAACACCATATATTTT.

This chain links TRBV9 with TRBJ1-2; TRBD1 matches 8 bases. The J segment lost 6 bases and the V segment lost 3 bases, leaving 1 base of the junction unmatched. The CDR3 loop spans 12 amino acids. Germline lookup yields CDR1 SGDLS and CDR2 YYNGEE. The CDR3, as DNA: TGTGCCAGCAGCGCAGGGGGCCATGGCTACACCTTC. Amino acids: CASSAGGHGYTF.

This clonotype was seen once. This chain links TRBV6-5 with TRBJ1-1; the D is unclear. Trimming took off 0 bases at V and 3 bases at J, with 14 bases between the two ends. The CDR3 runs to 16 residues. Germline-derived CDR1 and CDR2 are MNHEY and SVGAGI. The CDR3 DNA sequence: TGTGCCAGCAGTTACTCTGCGAGGGTTAGTGACACTGAAGCTTTCTTT. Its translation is CASSYSARVSDTEAFF.

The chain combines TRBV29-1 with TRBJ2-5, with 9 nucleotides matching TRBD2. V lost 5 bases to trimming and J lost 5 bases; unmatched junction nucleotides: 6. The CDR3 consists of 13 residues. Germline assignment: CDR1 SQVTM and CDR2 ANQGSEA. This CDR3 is CSVNPSGDETQYF. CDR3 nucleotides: TGCAGCGTTAATCCTAGCGGGGATGAGACCCAGTACTTC.

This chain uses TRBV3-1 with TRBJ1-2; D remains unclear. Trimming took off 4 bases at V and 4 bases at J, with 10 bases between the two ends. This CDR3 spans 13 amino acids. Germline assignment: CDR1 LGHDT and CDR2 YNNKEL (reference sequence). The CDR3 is CASSLSSSYGYTF. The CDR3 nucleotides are TGTGCCAGCAGCCTTTCCAGCTCCTATGGCTACACCTTC.

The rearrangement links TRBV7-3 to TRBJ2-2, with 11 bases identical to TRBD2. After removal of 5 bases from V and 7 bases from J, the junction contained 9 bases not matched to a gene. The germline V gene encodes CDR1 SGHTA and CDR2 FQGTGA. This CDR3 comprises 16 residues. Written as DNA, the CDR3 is TGTGCCAGCAGCCTAAGACTAGCGGGGTCCCTCGGGGAGCTGTTTTTT. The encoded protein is CASSLRLAGSLGELFF.

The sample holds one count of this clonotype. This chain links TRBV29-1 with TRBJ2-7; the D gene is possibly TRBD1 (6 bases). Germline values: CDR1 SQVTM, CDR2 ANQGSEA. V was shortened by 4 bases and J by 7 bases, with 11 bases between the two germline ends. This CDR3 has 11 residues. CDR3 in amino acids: CSVVNRGEQYF. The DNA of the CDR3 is TGCAGCGTTGTGAATAGGGGGGAGCAGTACTTC.

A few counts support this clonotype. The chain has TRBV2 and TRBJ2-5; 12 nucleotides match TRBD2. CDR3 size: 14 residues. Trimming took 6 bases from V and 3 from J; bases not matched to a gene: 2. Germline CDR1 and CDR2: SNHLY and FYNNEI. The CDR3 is CASSRTSGEETQYF. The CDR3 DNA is TGTGCCAGCAGCCGGACTAGCGGGGAAGAGACCCAGTACTTC.

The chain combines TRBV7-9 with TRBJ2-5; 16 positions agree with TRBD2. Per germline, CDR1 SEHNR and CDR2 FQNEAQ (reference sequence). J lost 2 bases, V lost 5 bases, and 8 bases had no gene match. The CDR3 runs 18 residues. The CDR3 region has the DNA TGTGCCAGCAGCCTCGGGACTAGCGGGGGGGCCCGGCAAGAGACCCAGTACTTC. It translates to CASSLGTSGGARQETQYF.

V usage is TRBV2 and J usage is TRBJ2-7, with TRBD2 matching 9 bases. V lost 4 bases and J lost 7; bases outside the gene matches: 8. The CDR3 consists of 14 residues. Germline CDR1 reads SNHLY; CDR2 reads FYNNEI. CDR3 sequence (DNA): TGTGCCAGCAGTGCTCCTAGCGGGGCAGAAGAGCAGTACTTC. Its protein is CASSAPSGAEEQYF.

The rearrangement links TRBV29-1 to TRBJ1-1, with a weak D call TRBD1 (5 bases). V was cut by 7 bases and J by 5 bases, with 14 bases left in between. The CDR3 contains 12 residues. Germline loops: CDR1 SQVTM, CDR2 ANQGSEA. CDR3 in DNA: TGCAGCGCCCGGGACCTAGGGACTGAAGCTTTCTTT. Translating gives CSARDLGTEAFF.

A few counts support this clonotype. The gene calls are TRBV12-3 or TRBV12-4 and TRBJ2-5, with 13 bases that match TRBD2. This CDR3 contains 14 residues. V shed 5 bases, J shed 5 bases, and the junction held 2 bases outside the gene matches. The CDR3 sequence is CASSPGLAGETQYF. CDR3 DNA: TGTGCCAGCAGTCCGGGACTAGCGGGGGAGACCCAGTACTTC.

For the CDR3, the DNA is TGCAGTGCTACGGTGACAGGGGGGAAACATACCGGGGAGCTGTTTTTT. Translation gives CSATVTGGKHTGELFF. The chain links TRBV20-1 to TRBJ2-2, with TRBD1 identical over 9 bases. CDR3 length: 16 amino acids. After removal of 4 bases from V and 5 bases from J, the junction contained 11 bases not matched to a gene. Per the germline V gene, CDR1 is DFQATT and CDR2 is SNEGSKA (reference sequence).

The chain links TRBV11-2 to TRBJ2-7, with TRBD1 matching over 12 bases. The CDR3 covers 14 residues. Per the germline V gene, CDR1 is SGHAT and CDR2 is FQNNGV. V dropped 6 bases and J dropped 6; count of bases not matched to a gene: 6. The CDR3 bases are TGTGCCAGCAGTCCCCGGGACAGGGGGCTCGAGCAGTACTTC. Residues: CASSPRDRGLEQYF.

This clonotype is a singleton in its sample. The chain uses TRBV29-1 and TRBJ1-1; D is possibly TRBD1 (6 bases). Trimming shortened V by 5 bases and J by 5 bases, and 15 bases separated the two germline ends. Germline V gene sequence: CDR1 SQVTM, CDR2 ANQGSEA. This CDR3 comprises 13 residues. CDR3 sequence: CSVPWGGGTEAFF. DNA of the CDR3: TGCAGCGTTCCATGGGGGGGCGGGACTGAAGCTTTCTTT.

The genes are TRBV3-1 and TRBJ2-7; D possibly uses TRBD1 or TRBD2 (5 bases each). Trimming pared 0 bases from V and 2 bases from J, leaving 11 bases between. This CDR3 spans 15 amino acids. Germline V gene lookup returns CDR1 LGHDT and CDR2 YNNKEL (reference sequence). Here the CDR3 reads CASSQDSPGPYEQYF. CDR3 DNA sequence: TGTGCCAGCAGCCAAGACTCCCCGGGGCCCTACGAGCAGTACTTC.